Listed below are T cell receptor beta chains from one sample, sequenced in a study of blood T cell repertoires in COVID-19. The assay was immunoSEQ multiplex PCR, and TCRdb's table has in-frame clones only and misses some. The sample lists about 500,000 clones; around 90% were seen once. Sequences were obtained from peripheral blood. The source is a woman in her forties or fifties with COVID-19, enrolled during active disease. Both conserved end residues are part of each CDR3. The order of the fields is D gene, clone size, V gene, J gene, CDR3 length, CDR3 protein, CDR3 DNA. The D gene is left open where the match is weak. Not all rows give a size; the values are once, few, many and, for expanded clones, a class.

d_call: .; clone_size: .; v_call: TRBV2; j_call: TRBJ1-3; cdr3_length: 15; cdr3_aa: CASSVTGPSGNTIYF; cdr3_nt: TGTGCCAGCAGCGTTACAGGGCCATCGGGAAACACCATATATTTT
d_call: .; clone_size: .; v_call: TRBV19; j_call: TRBJ1-2; cdr3_length: 14; cdr3_aa: CASSIGGSNYGYTF; cdr3_nt: TGTGCCAGTAGTATAGGCGGGTCTAACTATGGCTACACCTTC
d_call: .; clone_size: .; v_call: TRBV9; j_call: TRBJ2-3; cdr3_length: 16; cdr3_aa: CASSLGTGAFTDTQYF; cdr3_nt: TGTGCCAGCAGCTTGGGGACTGGAGCATTCACAGATACGCAGTATTTT
d_call: TRBD2; clone_size: .; v_call: TRBV5-1; j_call: TRBJ2-3; cdr3_length: 20; cdr3_aa: CASSSTRGLAGGSFADTQYF; cdr3_nt: TGCGCCAGCAGCTCCACCAGAGGACTAGCGGGGGGTTCATTCGCAGATACGCAGTATTTT
d_call: TRBD1; clone_size: .; v_call: TRBV6-2/TRBV6-3; j_call: TRBJ1-5; cdr3_length: 17; cdr3_aa: CASSYHTGTGGDQPQHF; cdr3_nt: TGTGCCAGCAGTTACCACACCGGGACAGGGGGCGATCAGCCCCAGCATTTT
d_call: TRBD1; clone_size: .; v_call: TRBV27; j_call: TRBJ1-5; cdr3_length: 16; cdr3_aa: CASSTAGTGSNQPQHF; cdr3_nt: TGTGCCAGCAGTACGGCGGGGACAGGGAGCAATCAGCCCCAGCATTTT
d_call: .; clone_size: .; v_call: TRBV30; j_call: TRBJ2-7; cdr3_length: 14; cdr3_aa: CAWRIGGSSYEQYF; cdr3_nt: TGTGCCTGGAGGATTGGAGGAAGCTCCTACGAGCAGTACTTC
d_call: .; clone_size: few; v_call: TRBV6-5; j_call: TRBJ1-5; cdr3_length: 12; cdr3_aa: CASRRVGQPQHF; cdr3_nt: TGTGCCAGCAGGAGGGTCGGACAGCCCCAGCATTTT
d_call: TRBD1; clone_size: .; v_call: TRBV5-4; j_call: TRBJ1-1; cdr3_length: 16; cdr3_aa: CASSQHTGQGNTEAFF; cdr3_nt: TGTGCCAGCAGCCAACACACGGGACAGGGAAACACTGAAGCTTTCTTT
d_call: .; clone_size: .; v_call: TRBV18; j_call: TRBJ2-6; cdr3_length: 17; cdr3_aa: CASSPASSQSPINVLTF; cdr3_nt: TGTGCCAGCTCACCAGCGTCATCACAGTCTCCCATCAACGTCCTGACTTTC
d_call: .; clone_size: .; v_call: TRBV19; j_call: TRBJ2-5; cdr3_length: 18; cdr3_aa: CASSPQGGLGDLEETQYF; cdr3_nt: TGTGCCAGTAGTCCCCAAGGGGGTTTAGGTGACCTTGAAGAGACCCAGTACTTC
d_call: .; clone_size: .; v_call: TRBV12-3/TRBV12-4; j_call: TRBJ1-1; cdr3_length: 11; cdr3_aa: CASSRQFEAFF; cdr3_nt: TGTGCCAGCAGCAGACAGTTTGAAGCTTTCTTT
d_call: .; clone_size: .; v_call: TRBV25-1; j_call: TRBJ1-2; cdr3_length: 13; cdr3_aa: CASMSQRGSGYTF; cdr3_nt: TGTGCCAGCATGAGCCAGCGAGGCTCCGGCTACACCTTC
d_call: .; clone_size: once; v_call: TRBV28; j_call: TRBJ2-3; cdr3_length: 15; cdr3_aa: CASSLGGSNTDTQYF; cdr3_nt: TGTGCCAGCAGTTTAGGGGGCAGCAACACAGATACGCAGTATTTT
d_call: .; clone_size: .; v_call: TRBV2; j_call: TRBJ2-4; cdr3_length: 10; cdr3_aa: CASGLNIQYF; cdr3_nt: TGTGCCAGCGGCCTAAACATTCAGTACTTC
d_call: TRBD2; clone_size: .; v_call: TRBV30; j_call: TRBJ2-7; cdr3_length: 14; cdr3_aa: CACPSSGRPYEQYF; cdr3_nt: TGTGCCTGTCCCTCTAGCGGGCGACCTTACGAGCAGTACTTC
d_call: TRBD1; clone_size: .; v_call: TRBV19; j_call: TRBJ1-2; cdr3_length: 14; cdr3_aa: CASSGTGRHYGYTF; cdr3_nt: TGTGCCAGTTCCGGGACAGGGCGACACTATGGCTACACCTTC
d_call: TRBD1; clone_size: few; v_call: TRBV18; j_call: TRBJ1-1; cdr3_length: 17; cdr3_aa: CASSPIIVGTGNTEAFF; cdr3_nt: TGTGCCAGCTCACCAATTATCGTGGGGACAGGTAACACTGAAGCTTTCTTT